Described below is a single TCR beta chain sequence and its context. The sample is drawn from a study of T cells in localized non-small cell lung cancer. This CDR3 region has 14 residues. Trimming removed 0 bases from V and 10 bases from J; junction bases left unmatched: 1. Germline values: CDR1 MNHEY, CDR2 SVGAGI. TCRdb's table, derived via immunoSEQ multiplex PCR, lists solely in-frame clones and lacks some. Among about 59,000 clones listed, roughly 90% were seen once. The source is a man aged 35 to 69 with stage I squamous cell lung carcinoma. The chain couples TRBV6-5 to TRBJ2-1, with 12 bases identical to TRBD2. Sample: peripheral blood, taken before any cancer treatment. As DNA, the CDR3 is TGTGCCAGCAGTTACTCGCTAGCGGGAGGGGAGCAGTTCTTC. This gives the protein CASSYSLAGGEQFF.